Here is one TCR beta chain with its context. This clone has only a few counts. Its antigen target is currently unknown. Base quality data are lacking; no much larger clone is found one base away. CDR1 GTSNPN and CDR2 SVGIG are derived from the germline V gene (reference sequence). From the cysteine through the phenylalanine, the CDR3 covers 14 amino acids. Of the read, only the CDR3 DNA is kept; its 42 bases are in frame from base 1. Between the V and J ends, shortened by 0 bases and 4 bases respectively, the junction contains 9 bases. The data are from a study of beta chain features in type 1 diabetes (dated by TCRdb to the late 2010s). Some background on the complete study: Patients and healthy donors did not differ in mean age, gender distribution, total cell number or subset yield. A total of 85 million to 140 million sorted cells were examined across all samples, and a strong correlation was observed between cell number per subset and RNA yield. In the study, TCRB repertoires of sorted circulating CD4+ T cell subsets from recently diagnosed type 1 diabetes patients were compared with those of matched healthy donors. Regulatory and stem cell-like memory subsets were obtained from only 8 patients and roughly eight healthy donors, while naive and central memory subsets were obtained from all 28 donors.

A single peripheral blood draw of about 120 mL on average was collected from each donor into heparinised tubes. Using a panel that included CD45RO, CCR7, CD25, CD127, CD95 and CD27, naive, central memory, regulatory and stem cell-like memory CD4+ T cells were sorted on a BD FACSAria II. Purity was above 98% for every sorted population. PBMCs were isolated right away by Lymphoprep density gradient centrifugation and were stained directly, without culture. So that batch effects would be minimized, each experiment stained and sorted samples in pairs, pairing one healthy donor with one patient. The entire isolated RNA was reverse transcribed using the High Capacity cDNA Reverse Transcription Kit, and thus expressed TCRB transcripts were sequenced. Deep immunoSEQ sequencing was performed on naive, central memory and regulatory T cell samples, with an average of roughly 3.6 million total reads per sample. Sorted cells were lysed in RLT buffer, and RNA was extracted using DNase-treated RNeasy Micro or Mini kits according to cell number. Each cell subset was processed on its own to prevent cross-contamination, while patient and healthy donor samples were processed together. The immunoSEQ multiplex PCR was used to amplify TCRB sequences from cDNA, generating 87-bp fragments that spanned the CDR3 region. The amplicons were sequenced using the Illumina HiSeq platform. Concerning the study's data processing: PCR bias was corrected computationally using synthetic template baselines, and reads within Hamming distance 2 were collapsed, with unmergeable singletons discarded. Reads were aligned against IMGT to assign V, D and J genes, CDR3 length and insertions or deletions at six rearrangement sites. Within each subset, clonotype counts were normalized to sorted cell number, and only after that were true diversity and Gini coefficients computed with the tcR R package. Repertoire sharing was quantified using the overlap coefficient calculated on TCRB nucleotide sequences. Out-of-frame TCRB sequences from naive cells were analyzed as a proxy for the pre-selection repertoire. TCRdb carries this immuneACCESS record with in-frame sequences only. Its versions omit some clonotypes, under half of them owing to an unresolved V gene in the studies checked, with the rest unexplained. D and trimming come from the DNA, and the V and J calls and clone size come from that table. This sample has some 400,000 clones in its table, and roughly 16% of those were observed once. The leading ten clones occupy about 0.02% of the sample.

Study-wide conclusions, independent of this receptor: In all four CD4+ subsets, TCRB CDR3 length was moderately but significantly shorter in type 1 diabetes patients. Because cDNA rather than genomic DNA was sequenced, highly expressing activated cells could have been over-represented, although no difference in activation and CD3 levels was found between groups. At VDJ recombination sites, patients with type 1 diabetes made fewer insertions and deleted more nucleotides, a pattern implying thymic rearrangement abnormalities. Shorter templates might be favored by PCR, yet because patient and control samples were amplified and corrected together, any such skew would affect both groups equally. Naive, central memory and regulatory TCRB repertoires appeared to be more alike among patients than among healthy donors. Because the HLA sub-analyses included only small numbers of individuals, any influence of HLA type on TCRB rearrangement was left unresolved.

This chain is built from TRBV30 and TRBJ1-4; D gene: possibly TRBD1, on 6 matching bases. The specimen was naive CD4+ T cells from blood. Read against the paper, the sample's cell subset or site label means: true naive CD4+ T cells. This receptor was identified in a young woman in good health. Here is the DNA: TGTGCCTGGAGTGTGAGGGGGGGTAATGAAAAACTGTTTTTT. It codes for CAWSVRGGNEKLFF. The entire variable domain, with the stretches around the CDR3 drawn from the reference TRBV30 and TRBJ1-4 proteins, is SQTIHQWPATLVQPVGSPLSLECTVEGTSNPNLYWYRQAAGRGLQLLFYSVGIGQISSEVPQNLSASRPQDRQFILSSKKLLLSDSGFYLCAWSVRGGNEKLFFGSGTQLSVL.